This entry lists 15 T cell receptor beta chains sequenced from one sample in a study of spatial heterogeneity in lung cancer. Noted time point: sample taken at primary tumor resection. Whole RNA obtained from tumor, nontumor lung or frozen PBMC underwent sequencing without sorting. TCRdb independently ran MiXCR on the 5' RACE reads; one entry per CDR3 protein. The profile shows tens of thousands of distinct CDR3 sequences, about 11% of them singletons. The sequencing here drew on PBMCs, taken at surgery. These receptors came from a female donor with early-stage non-small cell lung cancer.

V is TRBV29-1 and J is TRBJ1-5; 8 positions agree with TRBD1. CDR3 length: 15 residues. V dropped 4 bases and J dropped 8; count of bases not matched to a gene: 13. Germline lookup yields CDR1 SQVTM and CDR2 ANQGSEA. The CDR3 here is CSVVEAGGFGEPQHF. DNA for the CDR3: TGCAGCGTTGTTGAGGCAGGGGGCTTCGGAGAGCCCCAGCATTTT.

This clonotype was seen a handful of times. This chain joins TRBV12-3 or TRBV12-4 and TRBJ1-3; D ambiguous. The CDR3 is 14 amino acids. Trimming stripped 5 bases from V and 0 bases from J, with 8 bases between. The CDR3 here is CASSAGISGNTIYF. CDR3 DNA: TGTGCCAGCAGTGCCGGTATCTCTGGAAACACCATATATTTT.

V usage is TRBV7-8 and J usage is TRBJ2-3, with TRBD1 identical over 7 bases. This CDR3 has 15 amino acids. V shed 5 bases and J 2 bases; nucleotides not matched to a gene: 7. Germline values: CDR1 SGHVS, CDR2 FQNEAQ. The CDR3, as DNA: TGTGCCAGCAGCCGCAGGACAGGTTTCACAGATACGCAGTATTTT. It is translated as CASSRRTGFTDTQYF.

This clonotype showed up just a few times. This chain links TRBV12-3 or TRBV12-4 with TRBJ2-3; unclear D gene. The CDR3 runs 11 residues. Trimming took 6 bases from V and 5 from J, leaving 6 bases between them. CDR3 DNA sequence: TGTGCCAGCAGCCGTAGAGATACGCAGTATTTT. As protein: CASSRRDTQYF.

The rearrangement links TRBV25-1 to TRBJ2-5; 8 bases match TRBD2. The J segment lost 3 bases and the V segment lost 1 base, leaving 4 bases of the junction unmatched. CDR1 is MGHDK, CDR2 SYGVNS, per germline. The CDR3 loop spans 15 amino acids. The CDR3 bases are TGTGCCAGCAGTGAATTTACGGGGGGGAAAGAGACCCAGTACTTC. This encodes CASSEFTGGKETQYF.

This clonotype has a handful of counts. V usage is TRBV28 and J usage is TRBJ2-7; D is uncertain. The CDR3 runs to 13 residues. V was clipped by 7 bases and J by 4 bases, with 14 bases between them. Germline V gene data show CDR1 as MDHEN and CDR2 as SYDVKM. CDR3 nucleotide sequence: TGTGCCAGCACCAAAGAGGCCCTTTACGAGCAGTACTTC. Its translation: CASTKEALYEQYF. Supplemented by reference TRBV28 and TRBJ2-7, the full variable domain reads DVKVTQSSRYLVKRTGEKVFLECVQDMDHENMFWYRQDPGLGLRLIYFSYDVKMKEKGDIPEGYSVSREKKERFSLILESASTNQTSMYLCASTKEALYEQYFGPGTRLTVT.

The V gene is TRBV3-1, the J gene TRBJ2-5; 10 nucleotides align to TRBD2. Germline trimming cut 5 bases from V and 5 bases from J; bases unmatched to any gene: 8. The CDR3 is made up of 15 amino acids. Germline V gene sequence: CDR1 LGHDT, CDR2 YNNKEL (reference sequence). The CDR3 region has the DNA TGTGCCAGCAGCATAATACTAGCGGGGAAGGAGACCCAGTACTTC. The encoded protein is CASSIILAGKETQYF.

In its sample, this clonotype was seen a few times. The CDR3 sequence: CASSLGAGGVGDTQYF. In DNA, the CDR3 is TGTGCCAGCAGCTTAGGGGCAGGGGGCGTTGGAGATACGCAGTATTTT. The chain couples TRBV7-6 to TRBJ2-3; the match to TRBD1 covers 8 bases. Germline-derived CDR1 and CDR2 are SGHVS and FNYEAQ. V was pared by 1 base and J by 5 bases, with 8 bases of the junction left unmatched. The CDR3 has 16 residues.

This clonotype was counted at least ten times. The rearrangement links TRBV11-1 to TRBJ2-7; the D gene is possibly TRBD1 (6 bases). The CDR3 totals 13 residues. The germline V gene has CDR1 SGHAT and CDR2 FQDESV (reference sequence). The V gene lost 4 bases and the J gene lost 6 bases, with 13 bases spanning the gap. Here the CDR3 DNA reads TGTGCCAGCAGCTCGCAGGGGAGCACCGAGCAGTACTTC. Its protein product is CASSSQGSTEQYF.

This clonotype is categorized as medium-sized. The chain joins TRBV7-2 to TRBJ2-1; the D gene is possibly TRBD2 (5 bases). The length of the CDR3 is 16 residues. Trimming removed 0 bases from V and 6 bases from J, with 15 bases in between. Germline CDR1 reads SGHTA; CDR2 reads FQGNSA. The CDR3 nucleotides are TGTGCCAGCAGCTTAGCGTTTGGAGGCAGCCGCAATGAGCAGTTCTTC. Translating it yields CASSLAFGGSRNEQFF.

V gene TRBV28 combines with J gene TRBJ2-1, with D perhaps TRBD1 or TRBD2 (5 bases each). Germline values: CDR1 MDHEN, CDR2 SYDVKM. V dropped 5 bases and J dropped 3 bases, with 14 bases sitting between them. This CDR3 has 15 residues. CDR3 DNA: TGTGCCAGCAGTCGAACCGGGACGATCTACAATGAGCAGTTCTTC. Translation gives CASSRTGTIYNEQFF.

Regarding this clonotype: A much larger clone is a single base away; this may be a read error. The V and J genes are TRBV28 and TRBJ1-1; D unclear. The germline gives CDR1 MDHEN, CDR2 SYDVKM. The CDR3 contains 14 residues. V was cut by 2 bases and J by 0 bases, with 7 bases left in between. CDR3 sequence: CASSLVTVNTEAFF. The DNA of the CDR3 is TGTGCCAGCAGTTTAGTGACGGTGAACACTGAAGCTTTCTTT.

As to this clonotype: This may come from a read error, since a much larger clone is one base off. V gene TRBV15 combines with J gene TRBJ2-1; D is perhaps TRBD2 (7 bases). The CDR3 is 18 residues long. Germline V CDR1 and CDR2: LNHNV, YYDKDF (reference sequence). CDR3 loop: CATSREGVAGAAYNEHFF. The CDR3 DNA is TGTGCCACCAGCAGAGAGGGAGTGGCGGGGGCAGCCTACAATGAGCATTTCTTC. Supplemented by reference TRBV15 and TRBJ2-1, the full variable domain reads DAMVIQNPRYQVTQFGKPVTLSCSQTLNHNVMYWYQQKSSQAPKLLFHYYDKDFNNEADTPDNFQSRRPNTSFCFLDIRSPGLGDTAMYLCATSREGVAGAAYNEHFFGPGTRLTVL.

This clonotype was recorded at least ten times. The V and J genes are TRBV6-2 or TRBV6-3 and TRBJ1-6, with D unresolved. V was clipped by 7 bases and J by 8 bases, with 12 bases between them. The CDR3 runs to 13 residues. The germline V gene encodes CDR1 MNHEY and CDR2 SVGEGT. The CDR3 protein is CASTDVGHSPLHF. In nucleotides, the CDR3 is TGTGCCAGCACCGACGTGGGTCATTCACCCCTCCACTTT.

The rearrangement joins TRBV7-2 to TRBJ2-1, with D possibly matching TRBD2 (5 bases). Looked up from germline, CDR1 is SGHTA and CDR2 is FQGNSA. CDR3 length equals 16 residues. Between the trimmed V and J ends, which lost 5 bases and 0 bases, there was a span of 14 bases. The CDR3 sequence is CASSQVGVGSYNEQFF. The CDR3 region has the DNA TGTGCCAGCAGCCAGGTCGGGGTAGGCTCCTACAATGAGCAGTTCTTC.